This section outlines one T cell receptor (beta chain) sequence together with its context. Its antigen is currently unknown. This entry belongs to a study of cytomegalovirus exposure and HLA in healthy donors. The PCR employed 60 Vbeta primers together with 13 Jbeta primers. Here immunoSEQ multiplex PCR was the method, and the copy in TCRdb shows in-frame clones only, minus some. The top ten clones hold 20% of a sample with 100,000 to 150,000 clones, approximately 82% of them seen once. General study results and limits: Analysis was carried out at a later point, and it linked a missense DCLRE1C variant to TCR beta V- and J-gene trimming. Reportedly, a later analysis found an Asian-associated ancestry cluster had fewer N-insertions than the roughly 670-donor mean. CMV serostatus was the sole immune exposure data available.

Sequenced material: PBMCs. The receptor was derived from a man younger than 35 in good health and CMV-seropositive.

CDR3 loop: CASSQNRGLDGYTF. Written as DNA, the CDR3 is TGTGCCAGCAGCCAAAATAGGGGCCTCGATGGCTACACCTTC. The chain has TRBV16 and TRBJ1-2; possibly TRBD1 for D (5 bases). The CDR3 spans 14 residues. Trimming cost V 2 bases and J 6 bases, with 13 bases left between them. Germline assignment: CDR1 KGHSY and CDR2 FQNENV.